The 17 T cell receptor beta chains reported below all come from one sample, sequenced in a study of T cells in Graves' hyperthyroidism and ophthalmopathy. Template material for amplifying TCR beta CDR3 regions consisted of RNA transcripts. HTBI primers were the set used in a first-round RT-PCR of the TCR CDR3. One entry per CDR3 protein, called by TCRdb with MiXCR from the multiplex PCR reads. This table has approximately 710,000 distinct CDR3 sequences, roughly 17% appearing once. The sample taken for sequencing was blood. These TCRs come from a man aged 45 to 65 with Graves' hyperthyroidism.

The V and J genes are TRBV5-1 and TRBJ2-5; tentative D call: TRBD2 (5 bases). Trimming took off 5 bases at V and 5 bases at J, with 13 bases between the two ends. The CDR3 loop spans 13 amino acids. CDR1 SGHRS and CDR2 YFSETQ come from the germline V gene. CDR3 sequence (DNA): TGCGCCAGCAGTAGGGCCCGCGGGGAGACCCAGTACTTC. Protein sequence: CASSRARGETQYF. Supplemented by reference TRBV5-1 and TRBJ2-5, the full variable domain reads KAGVTQTPRYLIKTRGQQVTLSCSPISGHRSVSWYQQTPGQGLQFLFEYFSETQRNKGNFPGRFSGRQFSNSRSEMNVSTLELGDSALYLCASSRARGETQYFGPGTRLLVL.

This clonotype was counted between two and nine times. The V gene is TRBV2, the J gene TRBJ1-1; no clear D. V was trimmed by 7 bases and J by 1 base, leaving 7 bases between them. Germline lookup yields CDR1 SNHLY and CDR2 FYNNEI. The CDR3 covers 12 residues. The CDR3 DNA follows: TGTGCCAGCATATACGGGAACACTGAAGCTTTCTTT. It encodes CASIYGNTEAFF. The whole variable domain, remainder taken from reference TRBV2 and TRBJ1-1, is EPEVTQTPSHQVTQMGQEVILRCVPISNHLYFYWYRQILGQKVEFLVSFYNNEISEKSEIFDDQFSVERPDGSNFTLKIRSTKLEDSAMYFCASIYGNTEAFFGQGTRLTVV.

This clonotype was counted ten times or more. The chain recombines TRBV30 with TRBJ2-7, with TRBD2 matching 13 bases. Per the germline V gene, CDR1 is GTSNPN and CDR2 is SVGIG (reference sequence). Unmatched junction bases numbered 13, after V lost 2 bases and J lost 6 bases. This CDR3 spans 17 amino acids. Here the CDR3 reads CAWSPIGTGLAGVEQYF. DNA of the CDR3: TGTGCCTGGAGTCCTATTGGCACCGGACTAGCGGGAGTCGAGCAGTACTTC.

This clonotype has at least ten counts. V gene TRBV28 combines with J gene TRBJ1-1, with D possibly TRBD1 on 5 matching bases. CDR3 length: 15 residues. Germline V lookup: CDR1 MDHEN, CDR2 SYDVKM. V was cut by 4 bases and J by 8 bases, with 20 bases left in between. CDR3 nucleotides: TGTGCCAGCAGTTCCCCCGGGACTTCCGGAGGAGAAGCTTTCTTT. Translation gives CASSSPGTSGGEAFF. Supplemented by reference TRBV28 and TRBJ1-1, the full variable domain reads DVKVTQSSRYLVKRTGEKVFLECVQDMDHENMFWYRQDPGLGLRLIYFSYDVKMKEKGDIPEGYSVSREKKERFSLILESASTNQTSMYLCASSSPGTSGGEAFFGQGTRLTVV.

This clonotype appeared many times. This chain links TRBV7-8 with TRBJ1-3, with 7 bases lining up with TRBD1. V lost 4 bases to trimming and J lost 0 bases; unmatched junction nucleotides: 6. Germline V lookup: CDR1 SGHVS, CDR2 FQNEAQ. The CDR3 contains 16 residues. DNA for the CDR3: TGTGCCAGCAGCTCGACCGGGACAGCCTCTGGAAACACCATATATTTT. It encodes CASSSTGTASGNTIYF.

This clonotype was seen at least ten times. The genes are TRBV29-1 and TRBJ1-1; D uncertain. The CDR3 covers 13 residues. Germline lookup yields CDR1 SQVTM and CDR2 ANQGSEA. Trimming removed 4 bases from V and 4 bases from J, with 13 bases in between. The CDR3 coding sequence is TGCAGCGTTGGTATACAAAGTGGCACTGAAGCTTTCTTT. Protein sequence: CSVGIQSGTEAFF.

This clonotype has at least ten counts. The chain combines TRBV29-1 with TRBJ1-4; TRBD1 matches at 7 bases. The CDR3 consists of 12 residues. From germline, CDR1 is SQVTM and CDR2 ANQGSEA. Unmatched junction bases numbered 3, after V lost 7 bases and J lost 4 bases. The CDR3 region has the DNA TGCAGCGGGGGACAGATTAATGAAAAACTGTTTTTT. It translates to CSGGQINEKLFF.

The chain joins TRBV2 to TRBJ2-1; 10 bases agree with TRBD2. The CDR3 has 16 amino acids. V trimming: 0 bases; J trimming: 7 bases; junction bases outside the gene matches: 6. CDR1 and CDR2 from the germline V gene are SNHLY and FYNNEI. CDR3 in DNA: TGTGCCAGCAGTGAAGCGCCTAGCGGGAGAGTAAATGAGCAGTTCTTC. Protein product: CASSEAPSGRVNEQFF. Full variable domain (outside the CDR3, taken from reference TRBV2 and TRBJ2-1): EPEVTQTPSHQVTQMGQEVILRCVPISNHLYFYWYRQILGQKVEFLVSFYNNEISEKSEIFDDQFSVERPDGSNFTLKIRSTKLEDSAMYFCASSEAPSGRVNEQFFGPGTRLTVL.

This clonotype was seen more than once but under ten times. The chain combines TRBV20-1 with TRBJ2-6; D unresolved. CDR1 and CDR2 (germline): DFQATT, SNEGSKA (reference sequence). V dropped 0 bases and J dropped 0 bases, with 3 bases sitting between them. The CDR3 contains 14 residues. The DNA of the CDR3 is TGCAGTGCTAGAGAAAACTCTGGGGCCAACGTCCTGACTTTC. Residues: CSARENSGANVLTF.

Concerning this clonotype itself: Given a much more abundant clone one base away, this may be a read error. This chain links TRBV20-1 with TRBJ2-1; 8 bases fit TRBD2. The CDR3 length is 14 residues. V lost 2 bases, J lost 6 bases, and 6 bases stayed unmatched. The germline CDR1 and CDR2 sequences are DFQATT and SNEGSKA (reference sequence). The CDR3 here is CSARPSGRVNEQFF. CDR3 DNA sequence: TGCAGTGCTAGACCCAGCGGGAGAGTCAATGAGCAGTTCTTC.

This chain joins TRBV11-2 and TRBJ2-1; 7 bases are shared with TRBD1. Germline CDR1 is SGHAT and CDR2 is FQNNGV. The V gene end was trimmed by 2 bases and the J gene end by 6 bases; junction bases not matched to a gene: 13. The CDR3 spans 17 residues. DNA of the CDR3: TGTGCCAGCAGCTTATTCTTCGTCAGGAAGGGGGCCAATGAGCAGTTCTTC. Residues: CASSLFFVRKGANEQFF. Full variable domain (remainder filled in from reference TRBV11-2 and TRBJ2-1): EAGVAQSPRYKIIEKRQSVAFWCNPISGHATLYWYQQILGQGPKLLIQFQNNGVVDDSQLPKDRFSAERLKGVDSTLKIQPAKLEDSAVYLCASSLFFVRKGANEQFFGPGTRLTVL.

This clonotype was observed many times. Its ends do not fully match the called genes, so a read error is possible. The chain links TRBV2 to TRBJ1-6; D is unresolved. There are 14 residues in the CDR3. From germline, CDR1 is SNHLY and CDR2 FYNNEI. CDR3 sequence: CASSEGRYYSPLHF. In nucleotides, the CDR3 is TGTGCCAGCAGTGAAGGGCGCTATTATTCACCCCTCCACTTT.

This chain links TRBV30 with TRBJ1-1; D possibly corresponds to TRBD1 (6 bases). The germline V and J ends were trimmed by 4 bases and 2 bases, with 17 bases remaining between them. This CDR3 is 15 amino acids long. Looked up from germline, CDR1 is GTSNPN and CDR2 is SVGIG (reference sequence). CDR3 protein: CAWTLTGPVNTEAFF. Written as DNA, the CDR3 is TGTGCCTGGACCTTGACAGGCCCCGTAAACACTGAAGCTTTCTTT.

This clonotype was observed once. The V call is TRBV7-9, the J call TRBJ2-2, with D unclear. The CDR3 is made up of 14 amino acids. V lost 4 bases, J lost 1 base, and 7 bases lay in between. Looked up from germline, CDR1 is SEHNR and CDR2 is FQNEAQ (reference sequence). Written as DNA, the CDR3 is TGTGCCAGCAGCTCCAAGGGGAACACCGGGGAGCTGTTTTTT. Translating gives CASSSKGNTGELFF.

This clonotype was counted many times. The CDR3 protein is CASSFVGDGEETQYF. CDR3 coding DNA: TGTGCCAGCAGTTTTGTCGGGGACGGAGAAGAGACCCAGTACTTC. The chain joins TRBV28 to TRBJ2-5; the D gene could be TRBD1 or TRBD2 (5 bases each). CDR3 length: 15 residues. V gave up 3 bases and J gave up 3 bases, with 14 bases separating them. Germline-derived CDR1 and CDR2 are MDHEN and SYDVKM.

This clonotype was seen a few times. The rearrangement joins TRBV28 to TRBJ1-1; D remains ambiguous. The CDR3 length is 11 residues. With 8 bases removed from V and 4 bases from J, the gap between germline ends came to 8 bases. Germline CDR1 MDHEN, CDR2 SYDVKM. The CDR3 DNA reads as TGTGCCAGCTGTACACGCACTGAAGCTTTCTTT. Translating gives CASCTRTEAFF.

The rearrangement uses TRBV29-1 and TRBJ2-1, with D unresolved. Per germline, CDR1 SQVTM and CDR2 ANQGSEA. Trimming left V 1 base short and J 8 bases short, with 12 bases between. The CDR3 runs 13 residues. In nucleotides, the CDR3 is TGCAGCGTTGAAGGACCTCCCCGGGATGAGCAGTTCTTC. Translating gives CSVEGPPRDEQFF.